The 20 T cell receptor beta chains in this list originate from one sample, sequenced in a study of early T cells in non-severe SARS-CoV-2 infection. Each CDR3 protein is one row after TCRdb ran MiXCR on the 5' RACE reads. The sample records about 48,000 distinct CDR3 sequences, over 7.5% being singletons. Material for sequencing was whole blood. These receptors all come from an adult who was a healthcare worker with PCR-confirmed SARS-CoV-2 infection or an uninfected control (not recorded which).

The chain recombines TRBV5-1 with TRBJ2-2; D might be TRBD1 (6 bases). The V gene lost 2 bases and the J gene lost 7 bases, with 18 bases spanning the gap. Germline loops: CDR1 SGHRS, CDR2 YFSETQ. The CDR3 contains 16 residues. The CDR3 loop reads CASSLKLVPQGGELFF. The CDR3 DNA sequence: TGCGCCAGCAGCTTAAAACTAGTCCCACAGGGCGGGGAGCTGTTTTTT.

At least ten counts were recorded for this clonotype. The chain joins TRBV20-1 to TRBJ2-7, with a possible D match to TRBD1 (5 bases). V was pared by 5 bases and J by 0 bases, with 14 bases between. CDR3 length equals 14 residues. The germline gives CDR1 DFQATT, CDR2 SNEGSKA (reference sequence). CDR3 DNA: TGCAGTGCTTCGAAACAGGTTTCCTCCTACGAGCAGTACTTC. The encoded protein is CSASKQVSSYEQYF.

This clonotype has a handful of counts. The chain recombines TRBV5-1 with TRBJ1-1; D is uncertain. Trimming took 0 bases from V and 1 from J, leaving 10 bases between them. In germline, CDR1 is SGHRS, CDR2 YFSETQ. This CDR3 comprises 15 residues. This CDR3 is CASSLEAPANTEAFF. Here the CDR3 DNA reads TGCGCCAGCAGCTTGGAGGCGCCGGCGAACACTGAAGCTTTCTTT.

This clonotype was counted many times. The chain joins TRBV19 to TRBJ1-2; D unclear. The V and J ends lost 3 bases and 6 bases respectively, with 23 bases between them. Germline lookup yields CDR1 LNHDA and CDR2 SQIVND (reference sequence). The CDR3 extends over 17 amino acids. CDR3 nucleotides: TGTGCCAGTAGTATGCCATGGGCAGGACCACCTCTTGATGGCTACACCTTC. Translated, it gives CASSMPWAGPPLDGYTF.

Many counts were recorded for this clonotype. This chain connects TRBV28 to TRBJ1-4, with D tentatively TRBD1 (6 bases). CDR3 length: 12 residues. Between the trimmed V and J ends, which lost 5 bases and 9 bases, there was a span of 10 bases. Germline CDR1 reads MDHEN; CDR2 reads SYDVKM. For the CDR3, the DNA is TGTGCCAGCAGTGTTACAGGGAAAAAACTGTTTTTT. Its translation: CASSVTGKKLFF.

The chain carries TRBV29-1 and TRBJ1-2; 8 nucleotides align to TRBD1. The CDR3 contains 13 residues. Germline loops: CDR1 SQVTM, CDR2 ANQGSEA. The trim removed 0 bases at V and 6 bases at J, leaving 3 bases unmatched. The CDR3 is CSVEEGQVHGYTF. The CDR3 nucleotides read TGCAGCGTTGAAGAGGGACAGGTCCATGGCTACACCTTC.

This clonotype was picked up many times. The junction departs from the called germline gene at one end, perhaps through a read error. The J gene is TRBJ1-3, the V gene TRBV18; no definite D call. This CDR3 has 17 amino acids. The germline CDR1 and CDR2 sequences are KGHSH and LQKENI. The CDR3 DNA is TGTGCCAGCTCACGAACCGACCTGGGGATTTCTGAAAACACCATATATTTT. This translates into CASSRTDLGISENTIYF.

This clonotype occurred many times. The chain couples TRBV12-3 or TRBV12-4 to TRBJ1-1; no definite D call. This CDR3 has 14 residues. V lost 3 bases, J lost 1 base, and 9 bases lay in between. As DNA, the CDR3 is TGTGCCAGCAGTTTCGGACGGAGGAACACTGAAGCTTTCTTT. The encoded protein is CASSFGRRNTEAFF.

This clonotype appeared many times. The V and J genes are TRBV11-2 and TRBJ2-1; TRBD1 aligns across 7 bases. The germline gives CDR1 SGHAT, CDR2 FQNNGV. The V and J ends lost 5 bases and 0 bases, in that order; junction bases with no gene match: 4. This CDR3 is built from 15 residues. CDR3 region: CASSITGDSYNEQFF. The CDR3 DNA is TGTGCCAGCAGCATAACAGGGGACTCCTACAATGAGCAGTTCTTC.

CDR3 protein: CSARDVGGRADRSFSYEQYF. In DNA form, the CDR3 reads TGCAGTGCTAGAGATGTCGGGGGAAGAGCGGACAGGTCATTCTCCTACGAGCAGTACTTC. This chain joins TRBV20-1 and TRBJ2-7, with a weak D call TRBD1 (7 bases). V lost 0 bases and J 0 bases, leaving 27 bases between the germline ends. CDR1 is DFQATT, CDR2 SNEGSKA, per germline (reference sequence). CDR3 length equals 20 residues.

This clonotype was seen at least ten times. The V call is TRBV7-6, the J call TRBJ1-1; 7 bases align to TRBD1. CDR1 and CDR2 (germline): SGHVS, FNYEAQ. This CDR3 comprises 14 residues. With V trimmed by 3 bases and J by 0 bases, 1 base remained unmatched. This chain's CDR3 is CASSLTGMNTEAFF. The CDR3 nucleotides are TGTGCCAGCAGCTTGACAGGGATGAACACTGAAGCTTTCTTT.

This clonotype was seen repeatedly, ten times or more. V gene TRBV5-4 combines with J gene TRBJ1-4; 7 positions agree with TRBD1. The CDR3 has 13 residues. CDR1 is SGHNT and CDR2 is YYREEE in the germline V gene (reference sequence). The V and J ends lost 2 bases and 8 bases, in that order; junction bases with no gene match: 3. CDR3 DNA sequence: TGTGCCAGCAGCTTCGGACAGGAAGAAAAACTGTTTTTT. Translated: CASSFGQEEKLFF.

This clonotype was seen ten or more times. The genes are TRBV11-2 and TRBJ2-1; D remains unclear. CDR3 length: 13 residues. V lost 1 base to trimming and J lost 9 bases, with 10 bases between them. From germline, CDR1 is SGHAT and CDR2 FQNNGV. The CDR3 nucleotides read TGTGCCAGCAGCTTAGTTTACGGTGGTGAGCAGTTCTTC. Translated: CASSLVYGGEQFF.

The sample holds many counts of this clonotype. The CDR3 sequence is CASTPAQTGGDEQFF. The CDR3 DNA follows: TGTGCCAGCACCCCCGCGCAGACAGGGGGGGATGAGCAGTTCTTC. V usage is TRBV2 and J usage is TRBJ2-1, with 9 bases lining up with TRBD1. Germline values: CDR1 SNHLY, CDR2 FYNNEI. V lost 7 bases, J lost 8 bases, and 12 bases stayed unmatched. CDR3 length: 15 amino acids.

The V call is TRBV19, the J call TRBJ2-1; D remains ambiguous. Trimming left V 5 bases short and J 8 bases short, with 19 bases between. Germline-derived CDR1 and CDR2 are LNHDA and SQIVND (reference sequence). This CDR3 is 15 amino acids long. The CDR3 protein is CASSPSRLPGDEQFF. The CDR3 nucleotides are TGTGCCAGTAGTCCCAGCCGGTTACCGGGCGATGAGCAGTTCTTC. The full variable domain, completed using reference TRBV19 and TRBJ2-1, is DGGITQSPKYLFRKEGQNVTLSCEQNLNHDAMYWYRQDPGQGLRLIYYSQIVNDFQKGDIAEGYSVSREKKESFPLTVTSAQKNPTAFYLCASSPSRLPGDEQFFGPGTRLTVL.

Ten or more counts support this clonotype. The chain employs TRBV30 and TRBJ1-1, with 10 bases that match TRBD1. The CDR3 length is 15 residues. The J segment lost 5 bases and the V segment lost 2 bases, leaving 8 bases of the junction unmatched. Germline CDR1 and CDR2: GTSNPN and SVGIG (reference sequence). The chain's CDR3 is CAWSRRTGGKTEAFF. CDR3 in DNA: TGTGCCTGGAGTCGGAGGACAGGGGGGAAGACTGAAGCTTTCTTT.

This clonotype was seen repeatedly, ten times or more. For the CDR3, the DNA is TGCAGCGTTGAAGTTGCGTACGAGCAGTACTTC. Protein: CSVEVAYEQYF. The chain joins TRBV29-1 to TRBJ2-7; D not certain. The V and J ends lost 1 base and 4 bases respectively, with 5 bases between them. The CDR3 has 11 amino acids. The germline V gene has CDR1 SQVTM and CDR2 ANQGSEA.

At least ten counts were recorded for this clonotype. The genes are TRBV27 and TRBJ1-1, with D perhaps TRBD1 (5 bases). This CDR3 spans 15 amino acids. Germline assignment: CDR1 MNHEY and CDR2 SMNVEV (reference sequence). Deletions cut 5 bases from V and 5 bases from J, with 18 bases between. The CDR3 nucleotides read TGTGCCAGCAGTCCCCGTGTAGGGGAGAGGACTGAAGCTTTCTTT. Translating gives CASSPRVGERTEAFF.

CDR3 region: CSPTRDSGGETQYF. In DNA form, the CDR3 reads TGCAGTCCTACTCGTGACTCGGGAGGGGAGACCCAGTACTTC. The chain joins TRBV20-1 to TRBJ2-5; 8 nucleotides line up with TRBD2. After removal of 8 bases from V and 5 bases from J, the junction contained 13 bases not matched to a gene. CDR3 length: 14 residues. Per germline, CDR1 DFQATT and CDR2 SNEGSKA (reference sequence).

The rearrangement links TRBV20-1 to TRBJ2-7, with 8 bases matching TRBD1. J was trimmed by 6 bases and V by 3 bases; bases with no gene match: 7. From germline, CDR1 is DFQATT and CDR2 SNEGSKA (reference sequence). This CDR3 spans 13 amino acids. The CDR3 reads CSARYRGIIEQYF. The DNA for the CDR3 is TGCAGTGCTAGGTACAGGGGGATTATCGAGCAGTACTTC.